This T cell receptor (beta chain) was sequenced for a study of early T cells in non-severe SARS-CoV-2 infection. Study background: Sequencing was performed on bulk RNA from unsorted whole blood, leaving chains unpaired. Study observations and caveats: Comparison of clonotypes with VDJdb favored anti-spike CD8 responses while missing private and CD4 specificities.

This clonotype was recorded a few times. What it binds is unknown. Unique molecular identifiers were added to individual cDNA molecules. TCRdb reanalysed the 5' RACE reads using MiXCR and keeps one entry per CDR3 protein. In the table there are about 100,000 distinct CDR3 sequences, less than 15% of which are singletons. The CDR3 spans 10 residues. Germline V gene lookup returns CDR1 MDHEN and CDR2 SYDVKM. Trimming took 5 bases from V and 6 from J, leaving 5 bases between them. This TCR came from an adult who was a healthcare worker with PCR-confirmed SARS-CoV-2 infection or an uninfected control (not recorded which). The source material was whole blood. The J gene is TRBJ2-7, the V gene TRBV28; no clear D. CDR3: CASSQREQYF. The CDR3 DNA sequence: TGTGCCAGCAGTCAACGCGAGCAGTACTTC.